The 28 T cell receptor beta chains listed next were all sequenced from one sample in a study of blood T cell repertoires in COVID-19. The protocol was immunoSEQ multiplex PCR, while the TCRdb copy is restricted to in-frame clones and leaves out a portion. This table holds about 50,000 clones, about 90% found once. Sequenced sample: peripheral blood. Every receptor here comes from a man at least 80 years old with active or convalescent COVID-19.

This chain joins TRBV11-2 and TRBJ2-2, with TRBD2 matching over 8 bases. Germline V CDR1 and CDR2: SGHAT, FQNNGV. There are 15 residues in the CDR3. V gave up 4 bases and J gave up 10 bases; unmatched junction bases: 11. DNA for the CDR3: TGTGCCAGCAGCTCGGGAGGGAGAGCATTCGAGGAGCTGTTTTTT. Translating gives CASSSGGRAFEELFF.

This chain connects TRBV6-2 or TRBV6-3 to TRBJ2-1, with 9 bases aligning to TRBD2. CDR1 MNHEY and CDR2 SVGEGT come from the germline V gene. The CDR3 loop spans 17 amino acids. V dropped 4 bases and J dropped 8; count of bases not matched to a gene: 15. Here the CDR3 reads CASSSTRRASGKDEQFF. As DNA, the CDR3 is TGTGCCAGCAGTTCGACACGCCGGGCTAGCGGGAAGGATGAGCAGTTCTTC.

The rearrangement joins TRBV27 to TRBJ2-1; TRBD1 is a possible D gene (6 bases). Germline V gene data show CDR1 as MNHEY and CDR2 as SMNVEV (reference sequence). The V end was cut by 10 bases, the J end by 2 bases, with 12 bases between. This CDR3 comprises 13 residues. CDR3 protein: CATIGTPYNEQFF. The CDR3 bases are TGTGCCACCATCGGGACACCCTACAATGAGCAGTTCTTC.

The chain is built from TRBV24-1 and TRBJ2-7; TRBD1 aligns across 8 bases. The CDR3 spans 13 residues. V gave up 2 bases and J gave up 4 bases; unmatched junction bases: 0. The germline V gene encodes CDR1 KGHDR and CDR2 SFDVKD. CDR3 coding DNA: TGTGCCACCAGTGATTGGACAGGGTACGAGCAGTACTTC. Encoded protein: CATSDWTGYEQYF.

The CDR3 coding sequence is TGTGCCATCAGTAGAGACACCAGCTCCTACGAGCAGTACTTC. This gives the protein CAISRDTSSYEQYF. The chain has TRBV10-3 and TRBJ2-7; D not resolved. V was trimmed by 5 bases and J by 0 bases, leaving 11 bases between them. Germline values: CDR1 ENHRY, CDR2 SYGVKD. This CDR3 has 14 residues.

The chain combines TRBV5-1 with TRBJ2-5; maybe TRBD1 (7 bases). The CDR3 covers 15 residues. Germline V gene sequence: CDR1 SGHRS, CDR2 YFSETQ. Trimming removed 3 bases at V and 0 bases at J, with 12 bases between. This CDR3 is CASSSGGLYQETQYF. CDR3 nucleotide sequence: TGCGCCAGCAGCTCAGGGGGGCTGTACCAAGAGACCCAGTACTTC.

V gene TRBV29-1 combines with J gene TRBJ1-5, with D perhaps TRBD1 (5 bases). The CDR3 has 14 amino acids. The V and J ends lost 6 bases and 7 bases respectively, with 19 bases between them. The V gene's germline CDR1 is SQVTM and CDR2 ANQGSEA. The CDR3 region has the DNA TGCAGCGTGCGGGAGCGGGGGTCGGACCAGCCCCAGCATTTT. This translates into CSVRERGSDQPQHF.

The rearrangement uses TRBV27 and TRBJ2-5; 8 bases are a match to TRBD2. Unmatched junction bases numbered 6, after V lost 4 bases and J lost 5 bases. CDR1 and CDR2 (germline): MNHEY, SMNVEV (reference sequence). This CDR3 is 14 amino acids long. Written as DNA, the CDR3 is TGTGCCAGCAGTTATCGCGGGGGGACGGAGACCCAGTACTTC. This encodes CASSYRGGTETQYF.

The chain employs TRBV4-3 and TRBJ1-5; TRBD1 aligns across 9 bases. Germline CDR1 LGHNA, CDR2 YSLEER. Germline trimming cut 0 bases from V and 5 bases from J; bases unmatched to any gene: 2. CDR3 length equals 15 residues. This CDR3 reads CASSQERTGDQPQHF. CDR3 sequence (DNA): TGCGCCAGCAGCCAAGAAAGGACAGGGGATCAGCCCCAGCATTTT.

The genes are TRBV11-3 and TRBJ1-1, with 8 bases matching TRBD1. The CDR3 loop spans 15 amino acids. Germline V CDR1 and CDR2: SGHNT, YENEEA. Losses at the gene ends were 1 base for V and 5 bases for J; bases not matched to a gene: 6. Here the CDR3 reads CASSLGTGGRTEAFF. In DNA, the CDR3 is TGTGCCAGCAGCTTAGGTACAGGGGGGCGAACTGAAGCTTTCTTT.

CDR3 sequence (DNA): TGTGCCAGCAGCTTGGGAGGGCAACAGAAACTGTTTTTT. This translates into CASSLGGQQKLFF. The rearrangement uses TRBV7-8 and TRBJ1-4; no reliable D call. Trimming removed 3 bases from V and 11 bases from J, with 13 bases in between. From germline, CDR1 is SGHVS and CDR2 FQNEAQ. The CDR3 loop spans 13 amino acids.

V and J are TRBV5-6 and TRBJ2-1; no definite D call. CDR1 and CDR2 from the germline V gene are SGHDT and YYEEEE. This CDR3 contains 16 residues. V was trimmed by 1 base and J by 0 bases, leaving 11 bases between them. The CDR3 loop is CASSLWQISSYNEQFF. The CDR3 bases are TGTGCCAGCAGCTTGTGGCAGATAAGCTCCTACAATGAGCAGTTCTTC.

The chain employs TRBV5-6 and TRBJ2-1; 12 bases agree with TRBD2. This CDR3 is built from 16 residues. Germline V CDR1 and CDR2: SGHDT, YYEEEE. Trimming took 0 bases from V and 8 from J; bases not matched to a gene: 6. CDR3 region: CASSLESSSGGDEQFF. CDR3 in DNA: TGTGCCAGCAGCTTGGAATCGTCTAGCGGGGGGGATGAGCAGTTCTTC.

The V call is TRBV28, the J call TRBJ1-5; TRBD1 aligns across 7 bases. This CDR3 contains 17 residues. With 5 bases clipped from V and 0 bases from J, the junction kept 10 bases outside the gene matches. CDR1 is MDHEN, CDR2 SYDVKM, per germline. CDR3 DNA: TGTGCCAGCAGTCCCCCCCGGACAGGCTATAGCAATCAGCCCCAGCATTTT. Protein product: CASSPPRTGYSNQPQHF.

The chain carries TRBV28 and TRBJ1-1, with D tentatively TRBD1 (5 bases). Trimming removed 6 bases at V and 0 bases at J, with 14 bases between. CDR1 is MDHEN, CDR2 SYDVKM, per germline. The CDR3 contains 15 residues. CDR3 protein: CASSRGRPMNTEAFF. The CDR3 nucleotides are TGTGCCAGCAGCCGGGGGAGGCCTATGAACACTGAAGCTTTCTTT.

The chain uses TRBV20-1 and TRBJ1-1, with a possible D match to TRBD1 (5 bases). Per the germline V gene, CDR1 is DFQATT and CDR2 is SNEGSKA (reference sequence). The CDR3 runs 11 residues. The V and J ends lost 2 bases and 6 bases respectively, with 7 bases between them. CDR3 in amino acids: CSARMTAEAFF. Here the CDR3 DNA reads TGCAGTGCTAGAATGACAGCTGAAGCTTTCTTT.

V is TRBV5-1 and J is TRBJ1-6; D remains ambiguous. Germline lookup yields CDR1 SGHRS and CDR2 YFSETQ. The CDR3 length is 16 residues. Trimming pared 0 bases from V and 0 bases from J, leaving 7 bases between. The CDR3 here is CASSLGGGSYNSPLHF. In DNA form, the CDR3 reads TGCGCCAGCAGCTTGGGAGGCGGCTCCTATAATTCACCCCTCCACTTT.

This sequence joins TRBV7-2 and TRBJ2-7; 7 bases fit TRBD2. Germline trimming cut 5 bases from V and 3 bases from J; bases unmatched to any gene: 4. This CDR3 contains 13 residues. The V gene's germline CDR1 is SGHTA and CDR2 FQGNSA. The CDR3 here is CASSSGTVYEQYF. CDR3 nucleotides: TGTGCCAGCAGCAGCGGGACTGTCTACGAGCAGTACTTC. The complete variable domain, with remaining parts taken from reference TRBV7-2 and TRBJ2-7, reads GAGVSQSPSNKVTEKGKDVELRCDPISGHTALYWYRQSLGQGLEFLIYFQGNSAPDKSGLPSDRFSAERTGGSVSTLTIQRTQQEDSAVYLCASSSGTVYEQYFGPGTRLTVT.

The chain couples TRBV6-5 to TRBJ2-1, with 7 bases lining up with TRBD2. CDR1 and CDR2 from the germline V gene are MNHEY and SVGAGI. V shed 8 bases, J shed 5 bases, and the junction held 12 bases outside the gene matches. This CDR3 region has 15 residues. Written as DNA, the CDR3 is TGTGCCAGCTTACGGACGGCCGGGGGGAACAATGAGCAGTTCTTC. Residues: CASLRTAGGNNEQFF.

The chain combines TRBV7-8 with TRBJ2-5; TRBD1 agrees at 9 bases. V shed 4 bases, J shed 4 bases, and the junction held 4 bases outside the gene matches. Germline V gene sequence: CDR1 SGHVS, CDR2 FQNEAQ. This CDR3 is 14 amino acids long. CDR3 DNA sequence: TGTGCCAGCAGCTCGACAGGGGGAGGAGAGACCCAGTACTTC. It translates to CASSSTGGGETQYF.

CDR3 nucleotide sequence: TGCGCCAGCAGCCCCGGGGTAGCGGCGGCGAATGAGCAGTTCTTC. The encoded protein is CASSPGVAAANEQFF. V usage is TRBV5-1 and J usage is TRBJ2-1; perhaps TRBD2 as D (6 bases). This CDR3 is 15 amino acids long. The germline V gene encodes CDR1 SGHRS and CDR2 YFSETQ. The V end was cut by 4 bases, the J end by 7 bases, with 18 bases between.

The chain couples TRBV4-3 to TRBJ2-1; TRBD1 is a possible D gene (5 bases). V was clipped by 0 bases and J by 3 bases, with 12 bases between them. CDR1 is LGHNA, CDR2 YSLEER, per germline. The CDR3 covers 16 residues. This chain's CDR3 is CASSQDSTVSYNEQFF. CDR3 sequence (DNA): TGCGCCAGCAGCCAAGATTCGACAGTCAGCTACAATGAGCAGTTCTTC.

The rearrangement uses TRBV4-2 and TRBJ2-5, with TRBD2 matching 8 bases. The V segment lost 0 bases and the J segment 0 bases; nucleotides outside the gene matches: 12. The CDR3 runs to 19 residues. CDR1 is LGHNA, CDR2 YNFKEQ, per germline. The CDR3 protein is CASSQDPPGGGGYQETQYF. CDR3 sequence (DNA): TGTGCCAGCAGCCAAGATCCTCCGGGAGGGGGGGGCTACCAAGAGACCCAGTACTTC.

V and J are TRBV7-9 and TRBJ1-1; TRBD1 is a possible D gene (5 bases). V lost 5 bases and J lost 4, with 14 bases in between. The CDR3 has 14 amino acids. The germline V gene has CDR1 SEHNR and CDR2 FQNEAQ (reference sequence). CDR3 loop: CASSIREPSTEAFF. As DNA, the CDR3 is TGTGCCAGCAGCATCAGGGAACCGAGCACTGAAGCTTTCTTT. Supplemented by reference TRBV7-9 and TRBJ1-1, the full variable domain reads DTGVSQNPRHKITKRGQNVTFRCDPISEHNRLYWYRQTLGQGPEFLTYFQNEAQLEKSRLLSDRFSAERPKGSFSTLEIQRTEQGDSAMYLCASSIREPSTEAFFGQGTRLTVV.

The chain has TRBV12-3 or TRBV12-4 and TRBJ1-3, with D unresolved. V lost 4 bases and J lost 0, with 4 bases in between. This CDR3 is built from 13 residues. CDR3 loop: CASSSYSGNTIYF. CDR3 sequence (DNA): TGTGCCAGCAGTTCTTACTCTGGAAACACCATATATTTT.

V gene TRBV5-6 combines with J gene TRBJ1-2; D gene unclear. The CDR3 sequence is 14 residues long. Between the trimmed V and J ends, which lost 4 bases and 7 bases, there was a span of 17 bases. Germline V gene lookup returns CDR1 SGHDT and CDR2 YYEEEE. CDR3: CASSPSVHSGGYTF. CDR3 nucleotides: TGTGCCAGCAGCCCCTCCGTTCACAGTGGTGGCTACACCTTC.

The rearrangement joins TRBV5-5 to TRBJ1-6; 10 nucleotides align to TRBD1. In germline, CDR1 is SGHKS, CDR2 YYEKEE (reference sequence). The CDR3 is 18 residues long. J gave up 0 bases and V 4 bases, and 7 bases lay outside the gene matches. CDR3 region: CASSPGTGAYSYNSPLHF. CDR3 nucleotides: TGTGCCAGCAGCCCAGGGACAGGGGCTTACTCCTATAATTCACCCCTCCACTTT.

V and J are TRBV5-8 and TRBJ1-6; D gene uncertain. The germline V and J ends were trimmed by 1 base and 1 base, with 6 bases remaining between them. CDR1 and CDR2 from the germline V gene are SGHTS and YDEGEE. The CDR3 is made up of 15 amino acids. This chain's CDR3 is CASSLYRSYNSPLHF. The CDR3 DNA follows: TGTGCCAGCAGCTTGTATAGATCCTATAATTCACCCCTCCACTTT.